This T cell receptor beta chain was sequenced in a study of cytomegalovirus exposure and HLA in healthy donors. Study-level points and caveats: What was likely a sequencing artifact was a cluster of highly shared sequence variants. A later analysis found most CMV-associated TCR beta chains apparently HLA-restricted.

13 Jbeta primers and 60 Vbeta primers were used for the PCR. Profiled with immunoSEQ multiplex PCR; TCRdb holds only in-frame clones, not every one. Its clone listing holds 150,000 to 200,000 clones. To note about this clone: As yet, its antigen is unknown.

The clonotype was recovered from a man aged 30-40 years in good health and CMV-seronegative. Material for sequencing was PBMCs.

CDR3 in amino acids: CASSGTGTGVGEQYF. The CDR3 DNA reads TGTGCCAGCAGCGGAACCGGGACAGGGGTGGGGGAGCAGTACTTC. The rearrangement links TRBV9 to TRBJ2-7; TRBD1 agrees at 10 bases. The CDR3 is made up of 15 amino acids. V was clipped by 3 bases and J by 7 bases; unmatched bases: 10. Per germline, CDR1 SGDLS and CDR2 YYNGEE. Full variable domain (outside the CDR3, taken from reference TRBV9 and TRBJ2-7): DSGVTQTPKHLITATGQRVTLRCSPRSGDLSVYWYQQSLDQGLQFLIQYYNGEERAKGNILERFSAQQFPDLHSELNLSSLELGDSALYFCASSGTGTGVGEQYFGPGTRLTVT.